This T cell receptor beta chain emerged from a study of blood T cell repertoires in COVID-19. Each recovered donor of Cohort 3 presented with two negative PCRs, clearance, or symptom resolution. Germline lookup yields CDR1 SGDLS and CDR2 YYNGEE. Trimming at V came to 2 bases and at J to 0 bases, leaving 2 bases not matched to a gene. This CDR3 comprises 16 residues. In the authors' methods: Nucleated cell counts were estimated from reference gene primer amplification. Libraries were prepared by immunoSEQ multiplex PCR; TCRdb keeps only in-frame clonotypes and omits some of them. V and J calls and clone size are as listed in that table; D and trimming were resolved from the DNA. Among about 64,000 clones listed, about 88% were seen once.

The origin of this receptor is a woman aged 40 to 50 who had recovered from COVID-19. The rearrangement joins TRBV9 to TRBJ1-3, with 10 positions matching TRBD1. The specimen sequenced was PBMCs or T cells enriched from blood (not recorded which). DNA of the CDR3: TGTGCCAGCAGCGTGACAGGGGGCGGCTCTGGAAACACCATATATTTT. This sequence encodes CASSVTGGGSGNTIYF.